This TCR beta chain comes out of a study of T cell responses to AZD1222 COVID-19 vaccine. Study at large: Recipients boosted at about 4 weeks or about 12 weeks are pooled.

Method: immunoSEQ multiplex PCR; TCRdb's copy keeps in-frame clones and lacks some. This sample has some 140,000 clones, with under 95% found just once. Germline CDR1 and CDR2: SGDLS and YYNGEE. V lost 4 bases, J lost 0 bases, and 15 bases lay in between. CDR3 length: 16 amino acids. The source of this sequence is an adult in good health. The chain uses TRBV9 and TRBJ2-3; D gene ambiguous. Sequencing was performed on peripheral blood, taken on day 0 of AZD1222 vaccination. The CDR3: CASSSTTGHSTDTQYF. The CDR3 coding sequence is TGTGCCAGCAGCTCGACCACGGGCCACAGCACAGATACGCAGTATTTT.